A selection of T cell receptor beta chains follows, all from one sample in a study of graft-versus-host responses after intestinal transplantation. The method was immunoSEQ multiplex PCR; TCRdb's version includes in-frame clones alone and lacks a portion of them. The data hold 9,500 to 10,000 clones, with 29% observed a single time. This specimen consisted of alloreactive CD8+ T cells from a mixed lymphocyte reaction culture, obtained before intestinal transplant. These receptors came from a human patient who received an intestinal transplant. Each CDR3 is given with its conserved first and last residue. The D gene is left open where the match is weak.

v_call	j_call	cdr3_length	d_call	cdr3_aa
TRBV5-4	TRBJ1-1	16	TRBD1	CASSPPGTVRDTEAFF
TRBV15	TRBJ2-7	15	TRBD1	CATSRTGTGFDEQYF
TRBV7-9	TRBJ2-7	14	TRBD2	CASSLGGGSDEQYF
TRBV25-1	TRBJ2-3	16	-	CASSDHGGGLTDTQYF
TRBV9	TRBJ2-5	13	TRBD2	CASSTQSGATQYF
TRBV6-5	TRBJ2-7	14	TRBD2	CASSYGGVWAEQYF
TRBV6-5	TRBJ2-3	13	TRBD2	CASSSGGGDTQYF
TRBV4-3	TRBJ1-2	14	TRBD1	CASSHGQGAGGYTF
TRBV7-9	TRBJ1-1	13	-	CASGGLMNTEAFF
TRBV6-5	TRBJ2-7	14	-	CASSFAGPSYEQYF
TRBV7-9	TRBJ1-1	18	TRBD1	CASSQSRGRGRGNTEAFF
TRBV7-2	TRBJ2-1	16	TRBD2	CASSFGAGGGYNEQFF
TRBV4-1	TRBJ2-2	14	-	CASSWGRDTGELFF
TRBV4-1	TRBJ1-3	15	-	CASSQDQGAGNTIYF
TRBV5-6	TRBJ1-2	15	-	CASSFAAGTNYGYTF
TRBV27	-	16	TRBD1	CASSGWDSQSSYEQYF
TRBV6-5	TRBJ1-1	12	-	CASSYPTGEAFF
TRBV5-4	TRBJ1-5	13	-	CASSLEGEQPQHF